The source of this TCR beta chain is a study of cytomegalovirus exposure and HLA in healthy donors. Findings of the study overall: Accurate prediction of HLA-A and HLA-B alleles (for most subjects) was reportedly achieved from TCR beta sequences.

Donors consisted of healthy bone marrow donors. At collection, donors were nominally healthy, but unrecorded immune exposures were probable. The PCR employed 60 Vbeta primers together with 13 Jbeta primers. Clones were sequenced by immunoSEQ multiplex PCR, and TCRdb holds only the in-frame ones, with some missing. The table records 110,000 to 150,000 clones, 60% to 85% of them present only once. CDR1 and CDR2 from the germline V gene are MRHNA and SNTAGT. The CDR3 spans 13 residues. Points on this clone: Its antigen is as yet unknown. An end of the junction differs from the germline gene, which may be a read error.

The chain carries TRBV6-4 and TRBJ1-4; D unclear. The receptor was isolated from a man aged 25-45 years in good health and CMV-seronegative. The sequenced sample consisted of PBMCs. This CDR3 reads CVSNLPMREKLFF. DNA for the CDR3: TGTGTCAGCAACTTGCCCATGCGGGAAAAACTGTTTTTT.